This TCR beta chain was sequenced in a study of CD8 T cells in ankylosing spondylitis (TCRdb year 2017). Context from the whole study: T cell receptor beta repertoires were profiled in healthy donors and ankylosing spondylitis patients so that disease-linked TCR variants could be found. The whole study cohort included about a hundred healthy donors and 25 or so ankylosing spondylitis patients. Peripheral blood was sampled, and synovial fluid was also collected from ankylosing spondylitis patients.

Results and caveats for the whole study, not just this receptor: The disease-linked clones were reported as significantly enriched in matched synovial fluid samples from ankylosing spondylitis patients. In peripheral blood, the disease-linked clones were found at relatively low frequencies and had a CD8+ phenotype. Blood from ankylosing spondylitis patients appeared to be characterized by a TCR beta motif made up of under 10 highly homologous amino acid variants. Some motif variants had previously been reported in the synovial fluid and blood of reactive arthritis patients, which suggests shared mechanisms of disease initiation.

The sample was run on an Illumina HiSeq 2500. Quantitative 5'-RACE with molecular barcodes was used to prepare TCR beta libraries. As for the authors' bioinformatics: Disease-linked TCR variants were identified with a new computational method built on a probabilistic model of VDJ rearrangement. In TCRdb, the public reads were trimmed at Q25 with fastp and aligned with MiXCR, with productive beta chains retained. Records with the same CDR3 protein are collapsed into one entry carrying the most frequent genes and DNA. It is TCRdb's table, rather than the study itself, that gives the V and J calls and clone size. The sample profile shows about 240,000 distinct CDR3 sequences; roughly 10% of them were found once. The top ten clones comprise less than 7.5% of the sample. The CDR3 spans 14 residues, from the cysteine through the phenylalanine. Solely the CDR3 DNA is kept, with 42 bases framed from the first base. CDR1 and CDR2 are drawn from the germline V gene: MNHNS, SASEGT. The trim is 0 bases for V and 4 bases for J, with a gap of 6 bases between the germline ends.

This clonotype was seen only a few times. No cognate antigen has been identified for it. Within one base of it there is no much larger clone, and no base qualities were kept. Input material: blood, either unsorted or a sorted T cell fraction (not recorded which). This sequence uses TRBV6-1 and TRBJ2-2; a confident D gene designation cannot be given. This TCR was recovered from a male donor with ankylosing spondylitis or in good health (not recorded which). The CDR3 here reads CASSEAGSTGELFF. The DNA sequence reads TGTGCCAGCAGTGAAGCAGGGTCCACCGGGGAGCTGTTTTTT.